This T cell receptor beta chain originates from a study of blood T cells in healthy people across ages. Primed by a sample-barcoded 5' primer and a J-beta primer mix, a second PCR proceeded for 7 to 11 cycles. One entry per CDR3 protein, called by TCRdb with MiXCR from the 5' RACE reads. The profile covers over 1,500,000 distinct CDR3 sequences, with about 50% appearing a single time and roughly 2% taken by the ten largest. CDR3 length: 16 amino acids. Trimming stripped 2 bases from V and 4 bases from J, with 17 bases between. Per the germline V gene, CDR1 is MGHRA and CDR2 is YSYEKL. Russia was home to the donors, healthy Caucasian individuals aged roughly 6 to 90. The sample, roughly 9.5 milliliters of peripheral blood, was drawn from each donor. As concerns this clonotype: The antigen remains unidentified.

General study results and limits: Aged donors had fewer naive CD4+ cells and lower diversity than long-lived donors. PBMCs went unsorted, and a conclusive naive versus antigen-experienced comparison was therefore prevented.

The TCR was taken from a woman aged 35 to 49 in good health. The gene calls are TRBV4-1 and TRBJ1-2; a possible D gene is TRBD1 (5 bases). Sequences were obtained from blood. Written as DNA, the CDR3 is TGCGCCAGCAGCCAACCCCCGGGGCGGCACACCTATGGCTACACCTTC. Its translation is CASSQPPGRHTYGYTF.